A single sample is the source of the 30 T cell receptor beta chains below, sequenced in a study of immune evolution from preneoplasia to lung adenocarcinoma. Profiled with immunoSEQ multiplex PCR; TCRdb holds only in-frame clones, not every one. In the table there are 6,500 to 9,000 clones, approximately 85% of which are singletons. The sample consisted of FFPE minimally invasive lung adenocarcinoma tissue. The receptors were sampled from an older person with lung adenocarcinoma.

The chain is built from TRBV19 and TRBJ1-1; D gene unclear. There are 13 residues in the CDR3. Germline V lookup: CDR1 LNHDA, CDR2 SQIVND (reference sequence). V shed 4 bases and J shed 7 bases, with 13 bases lying between them. Here the CDR3 reads CASSKGPLREAFF. In DNA form, the CDR3 reads TGTGCCAGTAGTAAGGGTCCTCTCCGTGAAGCTTTCTTT.

The V and J genes are TRBV27 and TRBJ2-1; D could derive from TRBD1 or TRBD2 (5 bases each). Trimming removed 5 bases from V and 8 bases from J, with 19 bases in between. Germline CDR1 reads MNHEY; CDR2 reads SMNVEV (reference sequence). This CDR3 has 15 residues. The CDR3 DNA is TGTGCCAGCAGTGCGAGGGACCCCATGGGCGATGAGCAGTTCTTC. Protein product: CASSARDPMGDEQFF.

This clone turned up a few times. The genes are TRBV9 and TRBJ1-6, with D unclear. Germline CDR1 is SGDLS and CDR2 is YYNGEE. V lost 3 bases to trimming and J lost 7 bases, with 5 bases between them. The CDR3 covers 12 residues. CDR3 nucleotide sequence: TGTGCCAGCAGCGCGAGGAATTCACCCCTCCACTTT. It codes for CASSARNSPLHF.

This clone appeared a few times. The V and J genes are TRBV14 and TRBJ2-5; the match to TRBD2 covers 9 bases. The CDR3 consists of 16 residues. V was clipped by 4 bases and J by 2 bases; unmatched bases: 8. Germline CDR1 SGHDN, CDR2 FVKESK. CDR3 sequence reads: CASSLFGAGGQETQYF. In DNA, the CDR3 is TGTGCCAGCAGCCTCTTTGGAGCGGGGGGTCAAGAGACCCAGTACTTC.

V is TRBV7-2 and J is TRBJ2-4; 9 nucleotides match TRBD1. CDR1 and CDR2 (germline): SGHTA, FQGNSA. The CDR3 extends over 16 amino acids. After removal of 3 bases from V and 4 bases from J, the junction contained 7 bases not matched to a gene. The CDR3 spells CASSLWGTGRKNIQYF. DNA for the CDR3: TGTGCCAGCAGCTTGTGGGGGACAGGGCGAAAAAACATTCAGTACTTC.

J is TRBJ1-1 and V is TRBV7-2; possible D gene TRBD1, 6 bases. V was pared by 2 bases and J by 0 bases, with 16 bases between. The CDR3 consists of 17 residues. Germline loops: CDR1 SGHTA, CDR2 FQGNSA. CDR3 bases: TGTGCCAGCAGCTTACGGGGGGGCAGCGATCTGAACACTGAAGCTTTCTTT. Its protein product is CASSLRGGSDLNTEAFF.

CDR3 in DNA: TGTGCCAGCTCGCCCGACAGGGCGGACGGAGAAAAACTGTTTTTT. This gives the protein CASSPDRADGEKLFF. The J gene is TRBJ1-4, the V gene TRBV18, with 7 bases aligning to TRBD1. J gave up 8 bases and V 6 bases, and 12 bases lay outside the gene matches. Germline V gene sequence: CDR1 KGHSH, CDR2 LQKENI. The CDR3 is 15 residues long.

The chain is built from TRBV28 and TRBJ1-5, with 8 positions matching TRBD1. This CDR3 contains 16 residues. Trimming cost V 5 bases and J 0 bases; bases outside gene matches: 6. CDR1 is MDHEN and CDR2 is SYDVKM in the germline V gene. The CDR3, as DNA: TGTGCCAGCAGTACAGGGGGGGCAAATAGCAATCAGCCCCAGCATTTT. Amino acid sequence: CASSTGGANSNQPQHF.

The chain employs TRBV28 and TRBJ1-5, with D maybe TRBD1 (5 bases). This CDR3 contains 15 residues. V shed 11 bases and J shed 3 bases, with 20 bases lying between them. The V gene's germline CDR1 is MDHEN and CDR2 SYDVKM. The CDR3 loop reads CAHSLSGTFNQPQHF. CDR3 nucleotides: TGTGCCCACAGTTTATCCGGGACCTTCAATCAGCCCCAGCATTTT.

The CDR3 is CASSPGRDNSYEQYF. CDR3 nucleotides: TGTGCCAGCAGCCCTGGACGGGACAACTCCTACGAGCAGTACTTC. The chain joins TRBV11-3 to TRBJ2-7, with D possibly TRBD1 on 6 matching bases. This CDR3 region has 15 residues. The germline V gene encodes CDR1 SGHNT and CDR2 YENEEA. V was clipped by 5 bases and J by 0 bases, with 14 bases between them. The full variable domain, its missing parts supplied by reference TRBV11-3 and TRBJ2-7, is EAGVVQSPRYKIIEKKQPVAFWCNPISGHNTLYWYLQNLGQGPELLIRYENEEAVDDSQLPKDRFSAERLKGVDSTLKIQPAELGDSAVYLCASSPGRDNSYEQYFGPGTRLTVT.

The rearrangement uses TRBV5-1 and TRBJ2-3, with 8 bases lining up with TRBD2. This CDR3 is built from 16 residues. Germline V gene data show CDR1 as SGHRS and CDR2 as YFSETQ. J was trimmed by 0 bases and V by 5 bases; bases with no gene match: 8. In DNA form, the CDR3 reads TGCGCCAGCAGTACATTAGCGGGGACTAGCACAGATACGCAGTATTTT. This encodes CASSTLAGTSTDTQYF.

The rearrangement uses TRBV6-5 and TRBJ1-1, with D possibly TRBD1 on 6 matching bases. Per the germline V gene, CDR1 is MNHEY and CDR2 is SVGAGI. V shed 4 bases and J shed 4 bases, with 19 bases lying between them. There are 16 residues in the CDR3. The CDR3 region is CASSSVETGGFTEAFF. The CDR3 DNA reads TGTGCCAGCAGTTCTGTCGAGACAGGAGGATTCACTGAAGCTTTCTTT.

This chain joins TRBV18 and TRBJ2-6; tentatively, D is TRBD2 (6 bases). Trimming shortened V by 5 bases and J by 1 base, and 18 bases separated the two germline ends. CDR3 length: 18 residues. Germline V gives CDR1 KGHSH, CDR2 LQKENI. CDR3 coding DNA: TGTGCCAGCTCATCCCTCGGGAGCCTAACTTCTGGGGCCAACGTCCTGACTTTC. Encoded protein: CASSSLGSLTSGANVLTF.

The genes are TRBV5-1 and TRBJ1-6, with no clear D. The CDR3 loop spans 15 amino acids. Trimming took 0 bases from V and 4 from J, leaving 8 bases between them. The germline CDR1 and CDR2 sequences are SGHRS and YFSETQ. The CDR3 loop reads CASSLDLSYNSPLHF. The CDR3 DNA is TGCGCCAGCAGCTTGGACCTATCTTATAATTCACCCCTCCACTTT.

The chain combines TRBV6-6 with TRBJ2-7; D gene unclear. The CDR3 length is 12 residues. The V gene's germline CDR1 is MNHNY and CDR2 SVGAGI (reference sequence). V lost 2 bases and J lost 7, with 9 bases in between. CDR3 sequence (DNA): TGTGCCAGCAGTTACCAGGTGGGGGAGCAGTACTTC. The encoded protein is CASSYQVGEQYF.

The chain uses TRBV21-1 and TRBJ2-5; the D call of TRBD2 is as the table states it, not checked on the DNA. TRBV21-1 has pseudogene status. This CDR3 region has 16 residues. The chain's CDR3 is CASLGSSGGRGETQYF. CDR3 bases: TGTGCCTCACTAGGAAGTAGCGGGGGCCGGGGGGAGACCCAGTACTTC.

The V call is TRBV29-1, the J call TRBJ2-1, with a weak D call TRBD2 (6 bases). V was clipped by 4 bases and J by 3 bases, with 10 bases between them. Germline V gene data show CDR1 as SQVTM and CDR2 as ANQGSEA. CDR3 length: 13 residues. The CDR3 DNA follows: TGCAGCGTTGGACGGGACTTCTACAATGAGCAGTTCTTC. Translating gives CSVGRDFYNEQFF.

The gene calls are TRBV15 and TRBJ2-5; D not resolved. Trimming left V 1 base short and J 4 bases short, with 4 bases between. Looked up from germline, CDR1 is LNHNV and CDR2 is YYDKDF (reference sequence). This CDR3 region has 12 residues. The CDR3 here is CATSRGPETQYF. CDR3 DNA sequence: TGTGCCACCAGCAGAGGACCAGAGACCCAGTACTTC. Using reference TRBV15 and TRBJ2-5 for the parts outside the CDR3, the full variable domain is DAMVIQNPRYQVTQFGKPVTLSCSQTLNHNVMYWYQQKSSQAPKLLFHYYDKDFNNEADTPDNFQSRRPNTSFCFLDIRSPGLGDTAMYLCATSRGPETQYFGPGTRLLVL.

The chain has TRBV19 and TRBJ1-1, with TRBD1 matching 7 bases. CDR3 length: 13 residues. Germline CDR1 reads LNHDA; CDR2 reads SQIVND (reference sequence). J lost 1 base, V lost 9 bases, and 5 bases had no gene match. CDR3 DNA: TGTGCCAGCTCCAAGGGGGCGAACACTGAAGCTTTCTTT. It codes for CASSKGANTEAFF.

The rearrangement links TRBV6-4 to TRBJ2-6, with unresolved D. The CDR3 totals 14 residues. From germline, CDR1 is MRHNA and CDR2 SNTAGT. V shed 5 bases and J shed 0 bases, with 5 bases lying between them. For the CDR3, the DNA is TGTGCCAGCAGTCCGGACTCTGGGGCCAACGTCCTGACTTTC. Protein: CASSPDSGANVLTF.

V usage is TRBV11-3 and J usage is TRBJ1-2; TRBD1 agrees at 8 bases. The length of the CDR3 is 16 residues. Germline trimming cut 4 bases from V and 1 base from J; bases unmatched to any gene: 8. The germline V gene encodes CDR1 SGHNT and CDR2 YENEEA. CDR3 sequence: CASSSWTGRRNYGYTF. The CDR3 DNA reads as TGTGCCAGCAGCTCCTGGACAGGGCGGCGTAACTATGGCTACACCTTC.

The chain carries TRBV19 and TRBJ2-3, with D unclear. This CDR3 contains 13 residues. The V and J ends lost 1 base and 8 bases respectively, with 10 bases between them. Germline V gene data show CDR1 as LNHDA and CDR2 as SQIVND (reference sequence). The CDR3 coding sequence is TGTGCCAGTAGTATAGGACTGCCAGGTACGCAGTATTTT. This gives the protein CASSIGLPGTQYF. The full variable domain, its missing parts supplied by reference TRBV19 and TRBJ2-3, is DGGITQSPKYLFRKEGQNVTLSCEQNLNHDAMYWYRQDPGQGLRLIYYSQIVNDFQKGDIAEGYSVSREKKESFPLTVTSAQKNPTAFYLCASSIGLPGTQYFGPGTRLTVL.

The chain recombines TRBV7-6 with TRBJ1-5; 10 bases are a match to TRBD1. V lost 5 bases, J lost 6 bases, and 7 bases stayed unmatched. Germline V gene sequence: CDR1 SGHVS, CDR2 FNYEAQ. This CDR3 region has 15 residues. The CDR3 region is CASSLRQGAGQPQHF. Written as DNA, the CDR3 is TGTGCCAGCAGCCTTAGACAGGGGGCCGGTCAGCCCCAGCATTTT.

The genes are TRBV28 and TRBJ2-5; 10 nucleotides line up with TRBD2. The length of the CDR3 is 16 residues. V dropped 4 bases and J dropped 0; count of bases not matched to a gene: 5. CDR1 MDHEN and CDR2 SYDVKM come from the germline V gene. The CDR3 DNA reads TGTGCCAGCAGTTCCACTAGCGGGAACTACCAAGAGACCCAGTACTTC. Encoded protein: CASSSTSGNYQETQYF.

The V call is TRBV6-6, the J call TRBJ2-7; possibly TRBD1 for D (5 bases). Trimming stripped 8 bases from V and 0 bases from J, with 20 bases between. Germline CDR1 MNHNY, CDR2 SVGAGI (reference sequence). The CDR3 contains 16 residues. CDR3 nucleotides: TGTGCCAGCGGTCGCAGGGCTGGCGCCAGCTCCTACGAGCAGTACTTC. Translating gives CASGRRAGASSYEQYF.

The chain has TRBV28 and TRBJ2-7; D unclear. CDR3 length equals 12 residues. CDR1 is MDHEN and CDR2 is SYDVKM in the germline V gene. The ends were cut back, 4 bases at V and 0 bases at J, with 4 bases in the middle. DNA for the CDR3: TGTGCCAGCAGTTCTCTCTCCTACGAGCAGTACTTC. Protein: CASSSLSYEQYF.

The V and J genes are TRBV18 and TRBJ2-5; unclear D gene. CDR1 and CDR2 from the germline V gene are KGHSH and LQKENI. The V end was cut by 0 bases, the J end by 5 bases, with 7 bases between. The CDR3 is 13 residues long. The CDR3 region has the DNA TGTGCCAGCTCACCACCGGTACTGGAGACCCAGTACTTC. Its translation is CASSPPVLETQYF.

This clone has a handful of counts. The J gene is TRBJ1-1, the V gene TRBV7-6; D gene ambiguous. V was cut by 1 base and J by 2 bases, with 8 bases left in between. CDR3 length equals 14 residues. Germline-derived CDR1 and CDR2 are SGHVS and FNYEAQ. The CDR3 here is CASSLGRGNTEAFF. The CDR3 DNA sequence: TGTGCCAGCAGCTTAGGGCGGGGAAACACTGAAGCTTTCTTT.

This chain connects TRBV14 to TRBJ1-2; D call uncertain. Per germline, CDR1 SGHDN and CDR2 FVKESK. The CDR3 is made up of 14 amino acids. The V gene lost 3 bases and the J gene lost 4 bases, with 12 bases spanning the gap. The CDR3: CASSHLRSGYGYTF. The CDR3 DNA is TGTGCCAGCAGCCATTTGAGGTCCGGCTATGGCTACACCTTC.

J is TRBJ2-1 and V is TRBV11-2, with D possibly TRBD2 on 5 matching bases. Trimming removed 3 bases at V and 5 bases at J, with 14 bases between. The CDR3 is 15 amino acids. The germline V gene encodes CDR1 SGHAT and CDR2 FQNNGV. This CDR3 reads CASSFSSGINNEQFF. The CDR3 DNA is TGTGCCAGCAGCTTTTCCAGCGGTATCAACAATGAGCAGTTCTTC.